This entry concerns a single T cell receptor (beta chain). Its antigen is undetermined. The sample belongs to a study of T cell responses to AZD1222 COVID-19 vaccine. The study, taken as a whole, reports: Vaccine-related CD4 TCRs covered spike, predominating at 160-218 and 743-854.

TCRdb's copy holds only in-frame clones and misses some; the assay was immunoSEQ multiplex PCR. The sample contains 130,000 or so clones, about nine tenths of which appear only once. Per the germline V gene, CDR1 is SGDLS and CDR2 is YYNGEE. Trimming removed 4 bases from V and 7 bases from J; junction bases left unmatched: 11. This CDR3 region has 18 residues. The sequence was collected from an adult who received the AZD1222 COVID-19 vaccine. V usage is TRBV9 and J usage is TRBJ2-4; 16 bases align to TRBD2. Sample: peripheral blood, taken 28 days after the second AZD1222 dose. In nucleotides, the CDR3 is TGTGCCAGCAGCTACATCGGGACTAGCGGGAGGGGATGGAACATTCAGTACTTC. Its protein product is CASSYIGTSGRGWNIQYF. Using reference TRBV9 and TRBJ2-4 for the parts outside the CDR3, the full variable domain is DSGVTQTPKHLITATGQRVTLRCSPRSGDLSVYWYQQSLDQGLQFLIQYYNGEERAKGNILERFSAQQFPDLHSELNLSSLELGDSALYFCASSYIGTSGRGWNIQYFGAGTRLSVL.